The 7 T cell receptor beta chains below were found in one sample sequenced in a study of post-analysis software for immune sequencing data. Their antigens remain unidentified. Unique molecular identifiers had been added to the TCR beta cDNA libraries. TCRdb fed the PCR reads into MiXCR, producing one record per CDR3 protein. Found here are 750,000 to 900,000 distinct CDR3 sequences, 46% of them singletons; the top ten hold over 4.5%. Broader study findings: Patients had higher frequencies than controls of roughly five TRBV segments, including TRBV5-6, TRBV5-1 and TRBV20-1.

The sequencing input was blood. The receptors stem from a girl aged 10 to 17 with multiple sclerosis.

This chain links TRBV7-2 with TRBJ2-3, with 7 bases identical to TRBD2. The trim removed 8 bases at V and 3 bases at J, leaving 11 bases unmatched. The CDR3 sequence is 15 residues long. CDR1 and CDR2 from the germline V gene are SGHTA and FQGNSA. The CDR3 sequence: CASYDWGGCTDTQYF. The CDR3 DNA sequence: TGTGCCAGCTATGATTGGGGGGGTTGTACAGATACGCAGTATTTT.

The rearrangement links TRBV19 to TRBJ2-1; D is perhaps TRBD1 (5 bases). V gave up 3 bases and J gave up 7 bases, with 16 bases separating them. The CDR3 length is 15 residues. The germline V gene encodes CDR1 LNHDA and CDR2 SQIVND (reference sequence). The CDR3 DNA sequence: TGTGCCAGTAGTATCGGTGCGGACAAAGGAAATGAGCAGTTCTTC. Its protein product is CASSIGADKGNEQFF.

The genes are TRBV7-2 and TRBJ2-1, with 13 positions matching TRBD2. J gave up 6 bases and V 1 base, and 3 bases lay outside the gene matches. Germline V gene lookup returns CDR1 SGHTA and CDR2 FQGNSA. CDR3 length: 16 residues. As DNA, the CDR3 is TGTGCCAGCAGCTTAGATGGGACTAGCGGGGCCAATGAGCAGTTCTTC. Translated, it gives CASSLDGTSGANEQFF.

This clonotype showed up just a few times. The chain recombines TRBV4-2 with TRBJ2-1; tentative D call: TRBD2 (6 bases). V was shortened by 4 bases and J by 6 bases, with 19 bases between the two germline ends. CDR3 size: 16 residues. Germline V gene lookup returns CDR1 LGHNA and CDR2 YNFKEQ. As DNA, the CDR3 is TGTGCCAGCAGCCCCGCGGATTGGCGGGACGGCAATGAGCAGTTCTTC. Translation gives CASSPADWRDGNEQFF.

This sequence joins TRBV5-6 and TRBJ2-7; the D call may be TRBD1 or TRBD2 (5 bases each). Trimming removed 5 bases at V and 5 bases at J, with 11 bases between. Germline CDR1 is SGHDT and CDR2 is YYEEEE. The CDR3 length is 12 residues. CDR3 coding DNA: TGTGCCAGCAGTCCAGGGACCCACGAGCAGTACTTC. This gives the protein CASSPGTHEQYF.

V and J are TRBV29-1 and TRBJ2-1; 8 bases align to TRBD2. The V and J ends lost 5 bases and 6 bases, in that order; junction bases with no gene match: 6. The V gene's germline CDR1 is SQVTM and CDR2 ANQGSEA. There are 13 residues in the CDR3. CDR3 sequence (DNA): TGCAGCGTTTCGGGACTAGGGTCCAATGAGCAGTTCTTC. Protein sequence: CSVSGLGSNEQFF.

The chain has TRBV19 and TRBJ2-7; 9 positions agree with TRBD1. Germline CDR1 reads LNHDA; CDR2 reads SQIVND (reference sequence). V shed 5 bases, J shed 1 base, and the junction held 6 bases outside the gene matches. The CDR3 loop spans 15 amino acids. Here the CDR3 DNA reads TGTGCCAGTAGTGTACCGGGACAGGGTTCCTACGAGCAGTACTTC. This codes for CASSVPGQGSYEQYF.